These T cell receptor beta chains were read from a single sample in a study of read filtering for tumor transcriptome and immune sequencing. TCRdb independently ran MiXCR on the reads; one entry per CDR3 protein. This sample has about 41,000 distinct CDR3 sequences, with 13% found just once. Sequences were obtained from a population of CD138-negative cells sorted from bone marrow. Source of these receptors: a donor at least 40 years old with multiple myeloma. Both conserved end residues are part of each CDR3. The order of the fields is J gene, D gene, V gene, clone size, CDR3 DNA, CDR3 protein. D genes are given only for firm matches. The listing skips clone size in some rows; elsewhere it reads once, few, many or a size class.

>TRBJ2-7|TRBD1|TRBV7-2|many
TGTGCCAGTACTGACAGGGACCACCCCTACGAGCAGTACTTC
CASTDRDHPYEQYF
>TRBJ2-1|.|TRBV5-1|many
TGCGCCAGCAGCTTAAGCCCCCAGGGGCATGGGGGTGAGCAGTTCTTC
CASSLSPQGHGGEQFF
>TRBJ2-1|TRBD2|TRBV7-9|many
TGTGCCAGCAGCTTACTAGCGGGAAGCTCCTACAATGAGCAGTTCTTC
CASSLLAGSSYNEQFF
>TRBJ1-5|.|TRBV12-3/TRBV12-4|many
TGTGCCAGCAGCCCAGGACAGAAACCTCAGCCCCAGCATTTT
CASSPGQKPQPQHF
>TRBJ2-3|.|TRBV7-3|many
TGTGCCAGCAGCTTAACTGGGGGGCTGGATACGCAGTATTTT
CASSLTGGLDTQYF
>TRBJ2-7|TRBD2|TRBV11-2|.
TGTGCCAGCAGCTTAGTTACTAGCGGGGGCGACGAGCAGTACTTC
CASSLVTSGGDEQYF
>TRBJ2-1|TRBD2|TRBV20-1|many
TGCAGTGCTAGACTCCCTAGCGGGAGGGCCGAGGGCGATGAGCAGTTCTTC
CSARLPSGRAEGDEQFF
>TRBJ2-5|.|TRBV11-2|many
TGTGCCAGCAGCTTAGGCAGGAAGGGACGGCAAGAGACCCAGTACTTC
CASSLGRKGRQETQYF
>TRBJ1-5|.|TRBV19|many
TGTGCCAGTAGTATGTGGGGGTTCAGCAATCAGCCCCAGCATTTT
CASSMWGFSNQPQHF
>TRBJ2-7|TRBD2|TRBV5-1|many
TGCGCCAGCAGCCCGCGGGAGGGCCTTTCCTACGAGCAGTACTTC
CASSPREGLSYEQYF
>TRBJ2-1|TRBD2|TRBV20-1|.
TGCAGTGCTCAACCCGGGAGGCAGTACAATGAGCAGTTCTTC
CSAQPGRQYNEQFF
>TRBJ2-1|.|TRBV28|many
TGTGCCAGCAGTTTACAGGGAGGCTCCTACAATGAGCAGTTCTTC
CASSLQGGSYNEQFF
>TRBJ2-2|TRBD2|TRBV11-2|.
TGTGCCAGCAGTACCGGGACTAGAAGCACCGGGGAGCTGTTTTTT
CASSTGTRSTGELFF
>TRBJ2-7|TRBD1|TRBV29-1|many
TGCAGCGCCGGACAGGGAGGCGAGCAGTACTTC
CSAGQGGEQYF
>TRBJ2-3|.|TRBV7-9|many
TGTGCCAGCGAAGCGGAGGGGGCACCAGATACGCAGTATTTT
CASEAEGAPDTQYF